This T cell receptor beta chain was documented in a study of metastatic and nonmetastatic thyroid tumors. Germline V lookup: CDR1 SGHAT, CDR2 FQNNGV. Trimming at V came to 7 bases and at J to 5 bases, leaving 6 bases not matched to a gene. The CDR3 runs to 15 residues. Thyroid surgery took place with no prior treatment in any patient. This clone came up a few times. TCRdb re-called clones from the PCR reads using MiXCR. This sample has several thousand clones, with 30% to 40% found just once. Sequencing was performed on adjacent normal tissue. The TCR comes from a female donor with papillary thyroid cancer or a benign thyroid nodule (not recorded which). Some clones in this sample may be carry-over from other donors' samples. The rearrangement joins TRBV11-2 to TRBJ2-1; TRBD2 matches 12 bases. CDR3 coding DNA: TGTGCCAGCAAGACTAGCGGGGGCCAGAACAATGAGCAGTTCTTC. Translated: CASKTSGGQNNEQFF.